The 10 T cell receptor beta chains below were found in one sample sequenced in a study of T-cell reconstitution after alpha-beta-depleted transplantation in children. Unique molecular identifiers tagged the TCRbeta library. TCRdb ran MiXCR on the PCR reads and lists one entry per CDR3 protein. Of 700,000 to 950,000 distinct CDR3 sequences in the sample, 16% were seen once. Specimen: PBMCs, mostly from graft donor cells, collected 360 days after TCRalphabeta/CD19-depleted stem cell transplant. All receptors come from a male patient aged 10-17 years who had a stem cell transplant for acute lymphoblastic leukemia, so the T cells may come from the graft donor.

This chain joins TRBV11-2 and TRBJ2-7; D perhaps matches TRBD2 (6 bases). Trimming stripped 2 bases from V and 1 base from J, with 24 bases between. CDR3 length: 19 amino acids. Germline loops: CDR1 SGHAT, CDR2 FQNNGV. The CDR3: CASSLWGVLDRRKSYEQYF. CDR3 sequence (DNA): TGTGCCAGCAGCTTATGGGGGGTACTAGATCGAAGGAAGTCCTACGAGCAGTACTTC.

V is TRBV18 and J is TRBJ2-1; D gene uncertain. The CDR3 has 12 residues. The germline gives CDR1 KGHSH, CDR2 LQKENI. V shed 8 bases and J shed 6 bases, with 11 bases lying between them. This CDR3 reads CASRPFGNEQFF. The CDR3 DNA reads as TGTGCCAGCCGCCCGTTCGGCAATGAGCAGTTCTTC.

J is TRBJ1-2 and V is TRBV15, with no clear D. The V and J ends lost 1 base and 0 bases respectively, with 6 bases between them. The CDR3 sequence is 14 residues long. Germline CDR1 is LNHNV and CDR2 is YYDKDF (reference sequence). Here the CDR3 DNA reads TGTGCCACCAGCAGAGCACAGACTAACTATGGCTACACCTTC. Amino acids: CATSRAQTNYGYTF. Filled out from reference TRBV15 and TRBJ1-2, the complete variable domain reads DAMVIQNPRYQVTQFGKPVTLSCSQTLNHNVMYWYQQKSSQAPKLLFHYYDKDFNNEADTPDNFQSRRPNTSFCFLDIRSPGLGDTAMYLCATSRAQTNYGYTFGSGTRLTVV.

A few counts support this clonotype. V gene TRBV29-1 combines with J gene TRBJ1-2; maybe TRBD1 (5 bases). This CDR3 comprises 12 residues. Germline CDR1 reads SQVTM; CDR2 reads ANQGSEA. The V end lost 5 bases, the J end lost 3 bases, and 10 bases lay between the germline ends. The CDR3 DNA reads TGCAGCGTTCCGCGGGACGACTATGGCTACACCTTC. The encoded protein is CSVPRDDYGYTF.

This clonotype showed up many times. V gene TRBV6-5 combines with J gene TRBJ1-1, with TRBD1 identical over 8 bases. The CDR3 covers 14 residues. The J segment lost 5 bases and the V segment lost 2 bases, leaving 4 bases of the junction unmatched. Germline V gene data show CDR1 as MNHEY and CDR2 as SVGAGI. CDR3 residues: CASSYGTGRTEAFF. The CDR3 DNA is TGTGCCAGCAGTTACGGGACAGGTCGGACTGAAGCTTTCTTT.

This clonotype was observed a few times. This chain links TRBV5-1 with TRBJ2-1; D unclear. CDR3 length: 15 amino acids. The ends were cut back, 9 bases at V and 2 bases at J, with 18 bases in the middle. In germline, CDR1 is SGHRS, CDR2 YFSETQ. CDR3 coding DNA: TGCGCCACGGCCGAATCCCCCCGGCCCTACAATGAGCAGTTCTTC. It codes for CATAESPRPYNEQFF.

The chain uses TRBV15 and TRBJ2-7, with 9 nucleotides matching TRBD1. Germline lookup yields CDR1 LNHNV and CDR2 YYDKDF (reference sequence). The CDR3 sequence is 15 residues long. The V segment lost 0 bases and the J segment 2 bases; nucleotides outside the gene matches: 2. The CDR3: CATSRERDRAYEQYF. DNA of the CDR3: TGTGCCACCAGCAGAGAGAGGGACAGGGCCTACGAGCAGTACTTC.

The chain combines TRBV12-3 or TRBV12-4 with TRBJ2-2; no reliable D call. The CDR3 loop spans 13 amino acids. The V and J ends lost 3 bases and 4 bases respectively, with 6 bases between them. The CDR3 sequence: CASSFVRTGELFF. The CDR3 nucleotides are TGTGCCAGCAGTTTCGTCCGCACCGGGGAGCTGTTTTTT.

CDR3 nucleotide sequence: TGCGCCAGCAGCTTGGGGGCGACTAGCGGGAGGAGCTACGAGCAGTACTTC. Its translation is CASSLGATSGRSYEQYF. The rearrangement links TRBV5-1 to TRBJ2-7; 13 bases fit TRBD2. Germline values: CDR1 SGHRS, CDR2 YFSETQ. J was trimmed by 3 bases and V by 0 bases; bases with no gene match: 6. This CDR3 comprises 17 residues.

This clonotype was seen more than once but under ten times. J is TRBJ2-7 and V is TRBV5-1; 8 positions match TRBD1. Germline loops: CDR1 SGHRS, CDR2 YFSETQ. V lost 3 bases to trimming and J lost 2 bases; unmatched junction nucleotides: 7. CDR3 length: 15 residues. The CDR3 protein is CASSSFPTGAYEQYF. CDR3 DNA: TGCGCCAGCAGCTCGTTCCCGACAGGGGCCTACGAGCAGTACTTC.